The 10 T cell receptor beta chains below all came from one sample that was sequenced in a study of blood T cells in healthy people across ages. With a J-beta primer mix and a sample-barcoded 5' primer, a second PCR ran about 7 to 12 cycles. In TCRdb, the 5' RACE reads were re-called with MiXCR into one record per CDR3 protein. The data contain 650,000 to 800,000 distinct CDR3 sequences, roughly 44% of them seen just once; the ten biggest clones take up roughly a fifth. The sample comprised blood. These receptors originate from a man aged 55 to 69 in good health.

The CDR3 nucleotides read TGTGCCAGCAGCGAGGGACTGCAACGCGATGAGCAGTTCTTC. Protein sequence: CASSEGLQRDEQFF. The chain recombines TRBV9 with TRBJ2-1, with D perhaps TRBD2 (6 bases). This CDR3 has 14 residues. Trimming shortened V by 3 bases and J by 8 bases, and 15 bases separated the two germline ends. The germline V gene has CDR1 SGDLS and CDR2 YYNGEE.

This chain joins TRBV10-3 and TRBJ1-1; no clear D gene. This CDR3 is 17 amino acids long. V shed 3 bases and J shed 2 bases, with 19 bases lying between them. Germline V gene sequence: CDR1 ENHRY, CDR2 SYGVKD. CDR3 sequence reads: CAISDLGRTVKNTEAFF. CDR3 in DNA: TGTGCCATCAGTGACCTAGGACGGACGGTAAAAAACACTGAAGCTTTCTTT.

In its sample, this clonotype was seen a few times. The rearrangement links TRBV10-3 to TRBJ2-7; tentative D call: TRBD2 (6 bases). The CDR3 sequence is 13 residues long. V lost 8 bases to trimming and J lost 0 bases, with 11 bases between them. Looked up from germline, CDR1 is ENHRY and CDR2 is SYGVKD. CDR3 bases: TGTGCCATCGGGTTCGGGAGCTCCTACGAGCAGTACTTC. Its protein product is CAIGFGSSYEQYF.

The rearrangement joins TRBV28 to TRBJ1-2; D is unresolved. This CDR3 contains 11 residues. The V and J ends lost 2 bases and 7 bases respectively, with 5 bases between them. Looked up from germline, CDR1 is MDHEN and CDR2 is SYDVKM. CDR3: CASSLNLGYTF. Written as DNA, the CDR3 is TGTGCCAGCAGTTTAAATCTTGGCTACACCTTC.

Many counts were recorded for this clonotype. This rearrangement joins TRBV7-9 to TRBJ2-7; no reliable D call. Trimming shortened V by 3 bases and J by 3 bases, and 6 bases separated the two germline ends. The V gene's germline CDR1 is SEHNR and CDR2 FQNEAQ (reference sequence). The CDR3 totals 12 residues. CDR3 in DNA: TGTGCCAGCAGCTTTCAAAGCTACGAGCAGTACTTC. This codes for CASSFQSYEQYF.

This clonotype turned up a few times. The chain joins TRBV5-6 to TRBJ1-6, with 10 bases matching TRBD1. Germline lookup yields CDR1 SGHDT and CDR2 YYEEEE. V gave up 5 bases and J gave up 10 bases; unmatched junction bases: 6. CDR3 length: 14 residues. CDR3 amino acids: CASRRQGARSPLHF. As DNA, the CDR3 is TGTGCCAGCAGACGACAGGGGGCGAGATCACCCCTCCACTTT.

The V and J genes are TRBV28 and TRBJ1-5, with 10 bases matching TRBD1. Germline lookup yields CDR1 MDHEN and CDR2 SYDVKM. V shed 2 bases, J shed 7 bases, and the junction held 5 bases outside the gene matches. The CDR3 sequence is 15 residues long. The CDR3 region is CASSLRRTGGQPQHF. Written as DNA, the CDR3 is TGTGCCAGCAGTTTACGACGGACAGGGGGACAGCCCCAGCATTTT.

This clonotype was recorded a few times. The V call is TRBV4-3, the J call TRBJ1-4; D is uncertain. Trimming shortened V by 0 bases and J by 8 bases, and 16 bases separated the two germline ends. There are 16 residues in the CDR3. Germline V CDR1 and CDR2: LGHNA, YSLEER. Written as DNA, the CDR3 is TGCGCCAGCAGCCAAGATCTTGCGGGTGGACGAGAAAAACTGTTTTTT. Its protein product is CASSQDLAGGREKLFF.

The CDR3 nucleotides are TGCAGTGCAGGGCTCGGAAATGCTGAAGCTTTCTTT. This sequence encodes CSAGLGNAEAFF. This rearrangement joins TRBV20-1 to TRBJ1-1; D remains ambiguous. CDR1 is DFQATT, CDR2 SNEGSKA, per germline (reference sequence). V was cut by 6 bases and J by 6 bases, with 14 bases left in between. This CDR3 is built from 12 residues.

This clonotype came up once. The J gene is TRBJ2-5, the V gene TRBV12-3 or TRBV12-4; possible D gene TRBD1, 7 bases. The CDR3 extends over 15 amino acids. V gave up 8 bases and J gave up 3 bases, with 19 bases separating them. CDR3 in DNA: TGTGCCAGCGGCCTGCAGGGGGGAATGGAAGAGACCCAGTACTTC. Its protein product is CASGLQGGMEETQYF.